Here is one T cell receptor beta chain with its context. What it binds is unknown. This sample stems from a study of breast tumors, draining lymph nodes, adjacent tissues. Study-wide results and limits: Findings are consistent with lymph node origin and intratumoral expansion of most tumor T cells. Tumor T cell lymph node origin was a supported hypothesis, not proven. Compared with basal-like, luminal-like tumors shared significantly more repertoire with nontumor tissue. Tumors had less TCR diversity than lymph nodes, more than nontumor tissue.

TCRdb passed the multiplex PCR reads through MiXCR, listing each CDR3 protein once. This table has about 24,000 distinct CDR3 sequences, approximately 70% appearing once. The CDR3 sequence is 15 residues long. The V and J ends lost 2 bases and 12 bases respectively, with 20 bases between them. Germline assignment: CDR1 SNHLY and CDR2 FYNNEI. This rearrangement joins TRBV2 to TRBJ2-1, with D uncertain. The sample comprised tumor-adjacent breast tissue. The TCR originated in a female donor with breast cancer. Some clones in this sample may be carry-over from other donors' samples. The CDR3 spells CASSESTVAQVGQFF. The CDR3 coding sequence is TGTGCCAGCAGTGAATCCACGGTGGCTCAGGTAGGGCAGTTCTTC.